This entry features one T cell receptor (beta chain) sequence. Other DNA sequences from this sample encode an identical CDR3 as well. V gave up 1 base and J gave up 2 bases; unmatched junction bases: 3. This CDR3 contains 15 residues. Germline V lookup: CDR1 SGHTA, CDR2 FQGNSA. This sample is part of a study of blood T cell repertoires in COVID-19. Followed longitudinally, the Seattle patients had been enrolled during active infection. Profiling relied on immunoSEQ multiplex PCR, and the TCRdb table lists in-frame clones only, not all of them. The data show fewer than 250,000 clones, 85% to 90% seen once.

The chain has TRBV7-2 and TRBJ2-3; TRBD1 aligns across 7 bases. This clonotype was sampled from a man aged 50 to 60 with COVID-19, enrolled during active disease. The sequenced sample was peripheral blood. CDR3 region: CASSLGQGHTDTQYF. The CDR3 DNA follows: TGTGCCAGCAGCTTAGGACAGGGACACACAGATACGCAGTATTTT.